This T cell receptor (beta chain) was captured in a study of shared clonotypes between healthy human individuals. The authors divided CD4+ cells into CD45RA+ naive and CD45RA-negative memory subsets. General observations from the study: Sharing across four donors was highest in naive CD4 (approximately 5%) and lowest in memory CD8 (roughly 0.4%). Relative to clonotypes present in all four donors, those not shared had lower generation probabilities.

Germline CDR1 is SEHNR and CDR2 is FQNEAQ (reference sequence). The CDR3 sequence is 14 residues long. Trimming pared 4 bases from V and 9 bases from J, leaving 18 bases between. Assay used: immunoSEQ multiplex PCR; TCRdb lists only in-frame clones, some missing. The sample has 2 million to 3 million clones, 80% to 95% seen once. Worth noting for this clone: Antigen specificity is unknown.

Sequenced material: naive CD4+ T cells from PBMCs. Stated subset: CD45RA+ positively selected. The rearrangement uses TRBV7-9 and TRBJ1-1, with D possibly TRBD1 on 6 matching bases. This receptor was obtained from a man younger than 35 in good health. Some clones in this sample may be carry-over from other donors' samples. The CDR3 loop reads CASSYDGQWDKAFF. For the CDR3, the DNA is TGTGCCAGCAGCTACGATGGACAGTGGGACAAAGCTTTCTTT.